The 13 T cell receptor beta chains reported below all come from one sample, sequenced in a study of graft-versus-host responses after intestinal transplantation (dated by TCRdb to the early 2020s). Explained via the paper, the time point label denotes: cells obtained before transplantation from donor or recipient. Their specific antigens are unknown. The library was made by the immunoSEQ multiplex PCR assay. Drawn from immuneACCESS, this table holds only the in-frame rearrangements with V and J called that TCRdb kept. Clones are partly lost; checked studies trace under half to an unresolved V gene and leave the rest unexplained. The sample profile shows 90,000 to 130,000 clones; approximately 92% of them were found once. The ten largest account for about 0.25% of the sample. The specimen comprised unstimulated CD4+ T cells sorted from spleen or lymph node cells, sampled before transplant. These receptors were taken from a human donor who was the organ donor for an intestinal transplant.

The gene calls are TRBV28 and TRBJ2-7; D gene ambiguous. Germline lookup yields CDR1 MDHEN and CDR2 SYDVKM. V was shortened by 7 bases and J by 1 base, with 11 bases between the two germline ends. The CDR3 length is 13 residues. The CDR3 protein is CASTPGGSYEQYF. The CDR3 DNA reads TGTGCCAGCACCCCCGGTGGGTCCTACGAGCAGTACTTC. The full variable domain, with the rest looked up from reference TRBV28 and TRBJ2-7, is DVKVTQSSRYLVKRTGEKVFLECVQDMDHENMFWYRQDPGLGLRLIYFSYDVKMKEKGDIPEGYSVSREKKERFSLILESASTNQTSMYLCASTPGGSYEQYFGPGTRLTVT.

J is TRBJ2-7 and V is TRBV5-4; TRBD1 is a possible D gene (6 bases). The CDR3 has 13 residues. V lost 2 bases and J lost 6, with 12 bases in between. The germline CDR1 and CDR2 sequences are SGHNT and YYREEE (reference sequence). The CDR3 loop is CASSFDRGGEQYF. The CDR3 DNA sequence: TGTGCCAGCAGCTTCGACAGAGGGGGCGAGCAGTACTTC.

Of note for this clone: Sequence at one end of the junction differs from germline and may be a read error. The rearrangement links TRBV6-5 to TRBJ2-1; tentatively, D is TRBD2 (6 bases). The CDR3 sequence is 16 residues long. Germline V gene sequence: CDR1 MNHEY, CDR2 SVGAGI. CDR3 sequence reads: CASSYSIRTIRNEQFF. The CDR3 DNA reads TGTGCCAGTAGTTACTCGATTAGGACTATACGCAATGAGCAGTTCTTC.

The chain carries TRBV6-1 and TRBJ2-7, with no clear D. The CDR3 has 15 amino acids. Germline CDR1 reads MNHNS; CDR2 reads SASEGT. Trimming cost V 5 bases and J 7 bases, with 21 bases left between them. The CDR3 DNA reads TGTGCCAGCAGTTTAACCGTCATCGCCGAAGGGGAGCAGTACTTC. Residues: CASSLTVIAEGEQYF.

In DNA, the CDR3 is TGTGCCAGCAGTGGACAGGGTTCTGGAAACACCATATATTTT. Protein sequence: CASSGQGSGNTIYF. This chain connects TRBV6-5 to TRBJ1-3; 8 bases map to TRBD1. Germline V gives CDR1 MNHEY, CDR2 SVGAGI. V trimming: 5 bases; J trimming: 1 base; junction bases outside the gene matches: 1. The CDR3 spans 14 residues.

V is TRBV5-4 and J is TRBJ2-7; 8 bases are a match to TRBD1. From germline, CDR1 is SGHNT and CDR2 YYREEE (reference sequence). V lost 4 bases, J lost 2 bases, and 14 bases stayed unmatched. The CDR3 extends over 17 amino acids. The CDR3 spells CASSPIPRDRITYEQYF. The CDR3 coding sequence is TGTGCCAGCAGCCCGATACCCCGGGACAGGATCACCTACGAGCAGTACTTC.

The genes are TRBV7-2 and TRBJ1-3; D perhaps matches TRBD1 (5 bases). Germline lookup yields CDR1 SGHTA and CDR2 FQGNSA. The CDR3 covers 17 residues. V lost 1 base to trimming and J lost 0 bases, with 13 bases between them. The CDR3 bases are TGTGCCAGCAGCTTAGGGGTAGGGACTGGCTCTGGAAACACCATATATTTT. It encodes CASSLGVGTGSGNTIYF.

V and J are TRBV4-1 and TRBJ2-7, with 8 bases aligning to TRBD2. The CDR3 length is 16 residues. CDR1 is MGHRA and CDR2 is YSYEKL in the germline V gene. After removal of 8 bases from V and 3 bases from J, the junction contained 15 bases not matched to a gene. The CDR3 DNA reads as TGCGCCAGCCTCGCCACTAGCGGAGCCCCCGACTACGAGCAGTACTTC. Translated: CASLATSGAPDYEQYF.

The chain carries TRBV29-1 and TRBJ2-7; 11 bases agree with TRBD2. CDR1 is SQVTM, CDR2 ANQGSEA, per germline. J gave up 5 bases and V 3 bases, and 3 bases lay outside the gene matches. The CDR3 is 13 residues long. The CDR3 sequence: CSVETSGTHEQYF. CDR3 coding DNA: TGCAGCGTTGAGACTAGCGGGACCCACGAGCAGTACTTC.

The chain employs TRBV18 and TRBJ2-3; 9 nucleotides agree with TRBD2. V lost 5 bases and J lost 0; bases outside the gene matches: 3. Germline V lookup: CDR1 KGHSH, CDR2 LQKENI. The CDR3 has 15 residues. CDR3 amino acids: CASSRLAVSTDTQYF. The CDR3 nucleotides read TGTGCCAGCTCAAGACTAGCGGTTAGCACAGATACGCAGTATTTT.

This chain joins TRBV30 and TRBJ2-7; 7 positions match TRBD1. The CDR3 contains 13 residues. Germline CDR1 GTSNPN, CDR2 SVGIG (reference sequence). Unmatched junction bases numbered 7, after V lost 3 bases and J lost 5 bases. CDR3 protein: CAWRAGGYNEQYF. The CDR3 DNA reads TGTGCCTGGAGGGCAGGGGGTTACAACGAGCAGTACTTC.

V and J are TRBV5-5 and TRBJ2-7; 13 positions match TRBD2. V lost 4 bases, J lost 7 bases, and 2 bases stayed unmatched. Germline CDR1 SGHKS, CDR2 YYEKEE (reference sequence). The CDR3 spans 13 residues. The CDR3 nucleotides are TGTGCCAGCAGCCCGGGACTAGCGGGGGAGCAGTACTTC. Protein: CASSPGLAGEQYF.

The chain combines TRBV4-2 with TRBJ1-5; TRBD1 matches at 8 bases. CDR1 LGHNA and CDR2 YNFKEQ come from the germline V gene. CDR3 length: 17 amino acids. The V and J ends lost 0 bases and 0 bases, in that order; junction bases with no gene match: 4. The CDR3 loop reads CASSQEAGGYSNQPQHF. CDR3 DNA: TGTGCCAGCAGCCAAGAGGCAGGGGGCTATAGCAATCAGCCCCAGCATTTT.